Included here is one TCR beta chain sequence, with context. Sequence at one end of the junction differs from germline and may be a read error. The CDR3 length is 14 residues. Germline assignment: CDR1 MNHEY and CDR2 SMNVEV (reference sequence). As handled by the study authors: Quantification of nucleated cells was approximated via reference gene primer amplification. The protocol was immunoSEQ multiplex PCR, while the TCRdb copy is restricted to in-frame clones and leaves out a portion. The DNA was the basis for D and trimming; V, J and clone size are from that table. The sample carries approximately 670,000 clones, 85% to 90% recorded once. This entry is derived from a study of blood T cell repertoires in COVID-19. Study details: Samples of COVID-19 (acute and convalescent) were obtained from the United States, Italy and Spain. PBMCs, B-cell-depleted T cells, or T cells were the source of the cDNA or gDNA that made up the material.

Input material: peripheral blood. The chain has TRBV27 and TRBJ1-5; TRBD1 matches 8 bases. The TCR sequence derives from a woman aged 18-35 years with acute or convalescent COVID-19. For the CDR3, the DNA is TGTGCCAGCAGTCTATCGACAGGGGCTCAGCCCCAGCATTTT. It is translated as CASSLSTGAQPQHF.